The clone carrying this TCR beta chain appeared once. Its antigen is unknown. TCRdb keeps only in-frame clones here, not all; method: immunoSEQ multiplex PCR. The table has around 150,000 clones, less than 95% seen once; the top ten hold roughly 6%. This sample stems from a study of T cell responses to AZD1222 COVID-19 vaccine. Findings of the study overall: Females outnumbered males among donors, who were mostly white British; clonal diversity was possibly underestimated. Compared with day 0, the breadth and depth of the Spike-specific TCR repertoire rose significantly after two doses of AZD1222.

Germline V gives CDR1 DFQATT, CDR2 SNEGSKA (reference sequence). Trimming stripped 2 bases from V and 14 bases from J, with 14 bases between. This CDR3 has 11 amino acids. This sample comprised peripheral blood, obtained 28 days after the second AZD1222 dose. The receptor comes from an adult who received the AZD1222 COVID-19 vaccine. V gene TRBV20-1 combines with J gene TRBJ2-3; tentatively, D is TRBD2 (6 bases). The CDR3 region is CSARPSGLLYF. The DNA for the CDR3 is TGCAGTGCTAGACCCTCGGGACTTCTGTATTTT.